This T cell receptor (beta chain) was retrieved from a study of early T cells in non-severe SARS-CoV-2 infection. Study overall: From unsorted whole blood, bulk RNA was sequenced, and the chains remained unpaired.

As part of library construction, unique molecular identifiers were attached to individual cDNA molecules. TCRdb called the 5' RACE reads again in MiXCR, with one record for every CDR3 protein. The sample carries about 69,000 distinct CDR3 sequences, around 4.2% recorded once. V was cut by 0 bases and J by 5 bases, with 16 bases left in between. The CDR3 is 15 amino acids. The germline V gene encodes CDR1 DFQATT and CDR2 SNEGSKA (reference sequence). This clonotype was found a few times. This receptor was identified in an adult who was a healthcare worker with PCR-confirmed SARS-CoV-2 infection or an uninfected control (not recorded which). The donor label of this sample is uncertain. Material: whole blood, obtained at baseline. The chain combines TRBV20-1 with TRBJ1-2, with unresolved D. The DNA of the CDR3 is TGCAGTGCTAGAGATCCAGACCTGGAGTTGTATGGCTACACCTTC. This translates into CSARDPDLELYGYTF.